These 32 T cell receptor beta chains share one sample of origin, sequenced in a study of blood T cell repertoires in COVID-19. Sequenced by immunoSEQ multiplex PCR; TCRdb stores in-frame clones only, minus some. Seen here are around 190,000 clones, 75% to 85% observed once, and the top ten hold roughly 1.4%. The sample taken for sequencing was peripheral blood. These receptors all stem from a human donor in a cohort sampled during active COVID-19.

This chain joins TRBV4-3 and TRBJ1-5, with D uncertain. Germline V gene data show CDR1 as LGHNA and CDR2 as YSLEER. V was clipped by 0 bases and J by 4 bases, with 10 bases between them. The CDR3 length is 15 residues. This CDR3 is CASSQDPGGNQPQHF. CDR3 DNA sequence: TGCGCCAGCAGCCAAGATCCGGGCGGGAATCAGCCCCAGCATTTT.

The chain couples TRBV5-4 to TRBJ1-1; TRBD1 matches 10 bases. The ends lost 3 bases at V and 4 bases at J; junction bases unmatched: 6. CDR3 length: 15 residues. Germline V lookup: CDR1 SGHNT, CDR2 YYREEE (reference sequence). The CDR3 is CASSSDRGFSTEAFF. The CDR3 region has the DNA TGTGCCAGCAGCTCGGACAGGGGGTTTAGCACTGAAGCTTTCTTT. Supplemented by reference TRBV5-4 and TRBJ1-1, the full variable domain reads ETGVTQSPTHLIKTRGQQVTLRCSSQSGHNTVSWYQQALGQGPQFIFQYYREEENGRGNFPPRFSGLQFPNYSSELNVNALELDDSALYLCASSSDRGFSTEAFFGQGTRLTVV.

V usage is TRBV4-1 and J usage is TRBJ1-3; maybe TRBD1 (6 bases). This CDR3 has 14 amino acids. Germline CDR1 MGHRA, CDR2 YSYEKL. The V gene lost 4 bases and the J gene lost 1 base, with 8 bases spanning the gap. The CDR3 coding sequence is TGCGCCAGCAGCCCCACAGGGTCTGGAAACACCATATATTTT. This sequence encodes CASSPTGSGNTIYF.

By sample fraction, this clone is medium-sized. The DNA for the CDR3 is TGTGCCACCAGGACGACTAGTCCCCGCCTCGGAGGCCCAGATACGCAGTATTTT. Protein product: CATRTTSPRLGGPDTQYF. The chain combines TRBV28 with TRBJ2-3; possibly TRBD2 for D (6 bases). From germline, CDR1 is MDHEN and CDR2 SYDVKM. The CDR3 has 18 amino acids. V was clipped by 10 bases and J by 4 bases, with 30 bases between them.

This clone occurred a few times. The chain employs TRBV9 and TRBJ2-5; 8 nucleotides align to TRBD2. The ends lost 0 bases at V and 1 base at J; junction bases unmatched: 5. CDR1 is SGDLS, CDR2 YYNGEE, per germline. The CDR3 extends over 16 amino acids. CDR3 protein: CASSVGGAGAQETQYF. The CDR3 nucleotides are TGTGCCAGCAGCGTAGGGGGAGCGGGGGCCCAAGAGACCCAGTACTTC.

The rearrangement joins TRBV5-6 to TRBJ2-7; TRBD1 agrees at 8 bases. V trimming: 4 bases; J trimming: 2 bases; junction bases outside the gene matches: 5. The CDR3 loop spans 14 amino acids. Germline values: CDR1 SGHDT, CDR2 YYEEEE. DNA of the CDR3: TGTGCCAGCAGCGATCAGGGGGCAACCTACGAGCAGTACTTC. Protein sequence: CASSDQGATYEQYF.

The chain employs TRBV29-1 and TRBJ1-1, with 7 bases that match TRBD1. The CDR3 consists of 13 residues. The trim removed 6 bases at V and 3 bases at J, leaving 7 bases unmatched. Germline values: CDR1 SQVTM, CDR2 ANQGSEA. This chain's CDR3 is CSVVGQGDTEAFF. The CDR3 coding sequence is TGCAGCGTCGTCGGGCAGGGGGACACTGAAGCTTTCTTT. Filled out from reference TRBV29-1 and TRBJ1-1, the complete variable domain reads SAVISQKPSRDICQRGTSLTIQCQVDSQVTMMFWYRQQPGQSLTLIATANQGSEATYESGFVIDKFPISRPNLTFSTLTVSNMSPEDSSIYLCSVVGQGDTEAFFGQGTRLTVV.

The gene calls are TRBV2 and TRBJ1-4; 9 positions agree with TRBD1. The V and J ends lost 5 bases and 1 base, in that order; junction bases with no gene match: 2. Germline lookup yields CDR1 SNHLY and CDR2 FYNNEI. The CDR3 sequence is 15 residues long. CDR3 nucleotide sequence: TGTGCCAGCAGTTCGGACAGGGGAACTAATGAAAAACTGTTTTTT. It is translated as CASSSDRGTNEKLFF.

CDR3: CASSDRYEQYF. CDR3 sequence (DNA): TGCGCCAGCAGTGACCGTTACGAGCAGTACTTC. The chain links TRBV10-2 to TRBJ2-7; D gene unclear. Germline V gene lookup returns CDR1 WSHSY and CDR2 SAAADI. This CDR3 region has 11 residues. V was cut by 3 bases and J by 4 bases, with 4 bases left in between.

The chain carries TRBV24-1 and TRBJ2-1; possible D gene TRBD1, 6 bases. The CDR3 consists of 15 residues. V was clipped by 5 bases and J by 7 bases, with 17 bases between them. Germline CDR1 and CDR2: KGHDR and SFDVKD. For the CDR3, the DNA is TGTGCCACCAGTGGGGGGCAGGGGATTGTTAATGAGCAGTTCTTC. Encoded protein: CATSGGQGIVNEQFF.

A few counts support this clone. The chain links TRBV3-1 (or the pseudogene TRBV3-2) to TRBJ2-7; 16 bases map to TRBD2. The CDR3 covers 14 residues. The V gene's germline CDR1 is LGHDT and CDR2 YNNKEL (reference sequence). Trimming removed 4 bases from V and 7 bases from J; junction bases left unmatched: 1. This CDR3 is CASSPGLAGGEQYF. The CDR3 DNA follows: TGTGCCAGCAGCCCGGGACTAGCGGGAGGGGAGCAGTACTTC.

Only a few counts were recorded for this clone. The sample carries other DNA sequences with the same CDR3. V and J are TRBV5-6 and TRBJ2-7; D is possibly TRBD1 (6 bases). CDR3 length equals 13 residues. V was trimmed by 2 bases and J by 1 base, leaving 7 bases between them. Germline-derived CDR1 and CDR2 are SGHDT and YYEEEE. The CDR3 DNA follows: TGTGCCAGCAGCTTAGGACAGTCCTACGAGCAGTACTTC. It encodes CASSLGQSYEQYF.

The rearrangement joins TRBV21-1 to TRBJ1-4; TRBD1, the table's D call, was not compared with the DNA. TRBV21-1 constitutes a pseudogene. This CDR3 is built from 16 residues. In DNA form, the CDR3 reads TGTGCCAGCAGCAAAGACGACAGGGGCCCTAATGAAAAACTGTTTTTT. Translation gives CASSKDDRGPNEKLFF.

The genes are TRBV5-1 and TRBJ2-3; weak D call: TRBD2 (6 bases). Germline V gives CDR1 SGHRS, CDR2 YFSETQ. This CDR3 region has 14 residues. Trimming removed 6 bases from V and 2 bases from J, with 13 bases in between. The CDR3 bases are TGCGCCAGCACGCTAGCGAGGATCACAGATACGCAGTATTTT. It specifies CASTLARITDTQYF.

V is TRBV4-3 and J is TRBJ2-7; 8 bases match TRBD2. CDR1 LGHNA and CDR2 YSLEER come from the germline V gene. The CDR3 loop spans 15 amino acids. With 0 bases clipped from V and 5 bases from J, the junction kept 6 bases outside the gene matches. CDR3 sequence: CASSQDWLAGDEQYF. Here the CDR3 DNA reads TGCGCCAGCAGCCAAGATTGGCTAGCGGGCGACGAGCAGTACTTC.

The rearrangement joins TRBV5-1 to TRBJ1-2; 8 nucleotides agree with TRBD1. Germline V CDR1 and CDR2: SGHRS, YFSETQ. V lost 3 bases and J lost 2; bases outside the gene matches: 3. This CDR3 has 14 residues. CDR3 coding DNA: TGCGCCAGCAGCTGGGGGGACAGGAACTATGGCTACACCTTC. It translates to CASSWGDRNYGYTF.

The chain uses TRBV12-3 or TRBV12-4 and TRBJ2-2; possible D gene TRBD2, 6 bases. Trimming stripped 11 bases from V and 6 bases from J, with 13 bases between. This CDR3 comprises 12 residues. The CDR3 here is CAGGGGSGELFF. CDR3 coding DNA: TGTGCCGGAGGTGGAGGGTCCGGGGAGCTGTTTTTT.

The chain has TRBV10-3 and TRBJ1-2, with TRBD1 identical over 7 bases. From germline, CDR1 is ENHRY and CDR2 SYGVKD. The ends lost 7 bases at V and 0 bases at J; junction bases unmatched: 5. This CDR3 contains 14 residues. In DNA, the CDR3 is TGTGCCATCACCGGGGACAGCTCTAACTATGGCTACACCTTC. Its translation: CAITGDSSNYGYTF.

The chain has TRBV25-1 and TRBJ2-6; the D gene is possibly TRBD1 (6 bases). This CDR3 spans 16 amino acids. V shed 7 bases and J shed 4 bases, with 17 bases lying between them. Per germline, CDR1 MGHDK and CDR2 SYGVNS. As DNA, the CDR3 is TGTGCCAGCACAGGCGACAGGCCTTCGGGGGCCAACGTCCTGACTTTC. It codes for CASTGDRPSGANVLTF. The full variable domain, its missing parts supplied by reference TRBV25-1 and TRBJ2-6, is EADIYQTPRYLVIGTGKKITLECSQTMGHDKMYWYQQDPGMELHLIHYSYGVNSTEKGDLSSESTVSRIRTEHFPLTLESARPSHTSQYLCASTGDRPSGANVLTFGAGSRLTVL.

The chain recombines TRBV7-3 with TRBJ2-3; 8 bases match TRBD2. This CDR3 contains 14 residues. Germline CDR1 and CDR2: SGHTA and FQGTGA. With V trimmed by 2 bases and J by 6 bases, 4 bases remained unmatched. The CDR3 sequence: CASSLRLARDTQYF. CDR3 bases: TGTGCCAGCAGCTTACGACTAGCGCGGGATACGCAGTATTTT.

Only a few counts were recorded for this clone. CDR3 residues: CASSVQGANNEQFF. CDR3 nucleotides: TGTGCCAGCAGTGTGCAGGGGGCAAACAATGAGCAGTTCTTC. V is TRBV2 and J is TRBJ2-1; 8 nucleotides line up with TRBD1. V shed 4 bases, J shed 5 bases, and the junction held 4 bases outside the gene matches. The CDR3 totals 14 residues. CDR1 and CDR2 (germline): SNHLY, FYNNEI.

The V call is TRBV9, the J call TRBJ1-1; D gene uncertain. CDR3 length: 13 amino acids. Germline lookup yields CDR1 SGDLS and CDR2 YYNGEE. Trimming removed 0 bases from V and 5 bases from J, with 8 bases in between. The CDR3 coding sequence is TGTGCCAGCAGCGTAGATGAGTGGACTGAAGCTTTCTTT. Encoded protein: CASSVDEWTEAFF.

This chain uses TRBV28 with TRBJ1-2, with 7 bases matching TRBD1. CDR1 and CDR2 (germline): MDHEN, SYDVKM. V was pared by 4 bases and J by 0 bases, with 5 bases of the junction left unmatched. The CDR3 sequence is 15 residues long. The CDR3 loop is CASSSADRPNYGYTF. For the CDR3, the DNA is TGTGCCAGCAGTTCCGCGGACAGGCCTAACTATGGCTACACCTTC.

The chain is built from TRBV6-6 and TRBJ1-5; TRBD1 might be the D (5 bases). Looked up from germline, CDR1 is MNHNY and CDR2 is SVGAGI (reference sequence). The CDR3 runs to 15 residues. V was cut by 5 bases and J by 0 bases, with 11 bases left in between. CDR3 loop: CASSPADSSNQPQHF. The CDR3 nucleotides read TGTGCCAGCAGTCCAGCCGACAGTAGCAATCAGCCCCAGCATTTT.

The chain carries TRBV28 and TRBJ1-2; maybe TRBD1 (5 bases). V was trimmed by 7 bases and J by 8 bases, leaving 14 bases between them. The germline V gene encodes CDR1 MDHEN and CDR2 SYDVKM. The CDR3 is 12 residues long. The CDR3 DNA reads as TGTGCCAGCACCCTAGGGGTCGCGGGCTACACCTTC. This codes for CASTLGVAGYTF.

This clone was picked up one time. The rearrangement joins TRBV29-1 to TRBJ1-2, with D possibly TRBD1 on 5 matching bases. Trimming cost V 4 bases and J 11 bases, with 20 bases left between them. Germline CDR1 is SQVTM and CDR2 is ANQGSEA. This CDR3 has 13 amino acids. The CDR3 loop reads CSVAEGATSRYTF. CDR3 coding DNA: TGCAGCGTTGCCGAAGGGGCGACCAGCAGGTACACCTTC. Filled out from reference TRBV29-1 and TRBJ1-2, the complete variable domain reads SAVISQKPSRDICQRGTSLTIQCQVDSQVTMMFWYRQQPGQSLTLIATANQGSEATYESGFVIDKFPISRPNLTFSTLTVSNMSPEDSSIYLCSVAEGATSRYTFGSGTRLTVV.

The V call is TRBV6-5, the J call TRBJ1-1, with TRBD1 as a possible D gene (6 bases). The germline V gene encodes CDR1 MNHEY and CDR2 SVGAGI. The CDR3 contains 14 residues. The ends were cut back, 10 bases at V and 1 base at J, with 16 bases in the middle. The CDR3 DNA reads TGTGCCACTGTCGGACAGACTCAGAACACTGAAGCTTTCTTT. Protein: CATVGQTQNTEAFF.

J is TRBJ2-1 and V is TRBV6-5, with 9 bases aligning to TRBD1. After removal of 4 bases from V and 10 bases from J, the junction contained 5 bases not matched to a gene. The CDR3 sequence is 13 residues long. CDR1 and CDR2 (germline): MNHEY, SVGAGI. The CDR3 DNA reads TGTGCCAGCAGTTTGCCCGGGACAGGGGAGCAGTTCTTC. Encoded protein: CASSLPGTGEQFF.

V gene TRBV28 combines with J gene TRBJ1-4; 7 bases are shared with TRBD1. This CDR3 contains 16 residues. Germline V lookup: CDR1 MDHEN, CDR2 SYDVKM. V lost 3 bases, J lost 6 bases, and 10 bases stayed unmatched. The CDR3 here is CASSFRGTRLYEKLFF. Here the CDR3 DNA reads TGTGCCAGCAGTTTCAGGGGGACAAGGCTATATGAAAAACTGTTTTTT.

This clone was counted at least ten times. The chain combines TRBV3-1 (or the pseudogene TRBV3-2) with TRBJ1-6; D gene ambiguous. With 2 bases removed from V and 7 bases from J, the gap between germline ends came to 15 bases. Germline V gene lookup returns CDR1 LGHDT and CDR2 YNNKEL (reference sequence). The CDR3 loop spans 16 amino acids. CDR3 coding DNA: TGTGCCAGCAGCCAACATCAACACGGGATAAATTCACCCCTCCACTTT. Translation gives CASSQHQHGINSPLHF.

V gene TRBV4-3 combines with J gene TRBJ2-7, with 8 bases aligning to TRBD1. This CDR3 comprises 14 residues. Germline CDR1 is LGHNA and CDR2 is YSLEER. V dropped 1 base and J dropped 6; count of bases not matched to a gene: 5. The CDR3 region is CASSQGTGLSEQYF. The DNA of the CDR3 is TGCGCCAGCAGCCAAGGGACAGGGCTCTCCGAGCAGTACTTC.

This clone has just one count. The chain is built from TRBV4-2 and TRBJ1-2; 8 nucleotides match TRBD1. After removal of 0 bases from V and 12 bases from J, the junction contained 3 bases not matched to a gene. Germline V gene lookup returns CDR1 LGHNA and CDR2 YNFKEQ. CDR3 length: 12 residues. Written as DNA, the CDR3 is TGTGCCAGCAGCCAAGAGACAGGGGCCAACACCTTC. Translated: CASSQETGANTF.